The 17 T cell receptor beta chains listed next were all sequenced from one sample in a study of T cell responses to AZD1222 COVID-19 vaccine. Using immunoSEQ multiplex PCR, the repertoire was profiled, and TCRdb retains in-frame clones only, with some absent. This table holds around 140,000 clones, over 85% found once. This specimen consisted of peripheral blood, obtained on day 0 of AZD1222 vaccination. These receptor sequences come from an adult in good health.

The chain employs TRBV28 and TRBJ1-4; D remains unclear. The CDR3 length is 11 residues. CDR1 and CDR2 (germline): MDHEN, SYDVKM. The V and J ends lost 5 bases and 5 bases respectively, with 3 bases between them. CDR3 amino acids: CASSVNEKLFF. Written as DNA, the CDR3 is TGTGCCAGCAGTGTGAATGAAAAACTGTTTTTT. Full variable domain (outside the CDR3, taken from reference TRBV28 and TRBJ1-4): DVKVTQSSRYLVKRTGEKVFLECVQDMDHENMFWYRQDPGLGLRLIYFSYDVKMKEKGDIPEGYSVSREKKERFSLILESASTNQTSMYLCASSVNEKLFFGSGTQLSVL.

The chain carries TRBV28 and TRBJ1-2; TRBD1 agrees at 7 bases. With V trimmed by 8 bases and J by 0 bases, 9 bases remained unmatched. CDR3 length: 15 amino acids. Germline V gene sequence: CDR1 MDHEN, CDR2 SYDVKM. The CDR3 protein is CASHGQAPANYGYTF. The CDR3 nucleotides are TGTGCCAGCCACGGACAGGCGCCGGCTAACTATGGCTACACCTTC.

The chain links TRBV15 to TRBJ2-7; D possibly corresponds to TRBD2 (5 bases). The CDR3 length is 13 residues. Looked up from germline, CDR1 is LNHNV and CDR2 is YYDKDF (reference sequence). V dropped 2 bases and J dropped 3 bases, with 8 bases sitting between them. The CDR3 here is CATSRRGLYEQYF. The CDR3 DNA reads as TGTGCCACCAGCAGACGGGGTCTCTACGAGCAGTACTTC.

V is TRBV9 and J is TRBJ1-4; the match to TRBD1 covers 9 bases. J gave up 8 bases and V 3 bases, and 5 bases lay outside the gene matches. The germline gives CDR1 SGDLS, CDR2 YYNGEE. The CDR3 totals 14 residues. As DNA, the CDR3 is TGTGCCAGCAGCGCACAGGGGGCGGAAGAAAAACTGTTTTTT. It yields the protein CASSAQGAEEKLFF.

The chain employs TRBV18 and TRBJ2-1; the match to TRBD2 covers 11 bases. The CDR3 totals 15 residues. The V and J ends lost 3 bases and 5 bases, in that order; junction bases with no gene match: 3. Germline CDR1 KGHSH, CDR2 LQKENI. For the CDR3, the DNA is TGTGCCAGCTCACCCCCGGGACTAGCGGACAATGAGCAGTTCTTC. It yields the protein CASSPPGLADNEQFF.

This sequence joins TRBV4-2 and TRBJ2-7; a weak D match, TRBD1 (5 bases). The CDR3 has 15 amino acids. CDR1 LGHNA and CDR2 YNFKEQ come from the germline V gene. The V gene lost 0 bases and the J gene lost 2 bases, with 11 bases spanning the gap. Here the CDR3 reads CASSQERQTTYEQYF. In DNA form, the CDR3 reads TGTGCCAGCAGCCAAGAAAGACAGACCACCTACGAGCAGTACTTC.

The chain has TRBV12-5 and TRBJ1-2; maybe TRBD1 (5 bases). Between the trimmed V and J ends, which lost 0 bases and 8 bases, there was a span of 19 bases. Germline CDR1 and CDR2: LGHNT and FRNRAP. This CDR3 spans 16 amino acids. The CDR3 region is CASGLVPGPSTSGYTF. CDR3 sequence (DNA): TGTGCTAGTGGTTTGGTCCCGGGACCATCAACGTCCGGCTACACCTTC.

This chain uses TRBV5-4 with TRBJ1-1; the D gene is possibly TRBD1 (5 bases). The V and J ends lost 0 bases and 1 base respectively, with 13 bases between them. This CDR3 contains 16 residues. The germline V gene has CDR1 SGHNT and CDR2 YYREEE (reference sequence). The CDR3 DNA reads as TGTGCCAGCAGCTTGGGTTCCCCAGGGAAGAACACTGAAGCTTTCTTT. This translates into CASSLGSPGKNTEAFF. The full variable domain, its missing parts supplied by reference TRBV5-4 and TRBJ1-1, is ETGVTQSPTHLIKTRGQQVTLRCSSQSGHNTVSWYQQALGQGPQFIFQYYREEENGRGNFPPRFSGLQFPNYSSELNVNALELDDSALYLCASSLGSPGKNTEAFFGQGTRLTVV.

This clone was detected only a few times. The CDR3 DNA is TGCGCCAGTTCGACCGGGTCCTTTAACACCGGGGAGCTGTTTTTT. Protein product: CASSTGSFNTGELFF. The rearrangement joins TRBV10-2 to TRBJ2-2; D is unresolved. This CDR3 spans 15 amino acids. Germline V gene lookup returns CDR1 WSHSY and CDR2 SAAADI. Between the trimmed V and J ends, which lost 9 bases and 2 bases, there was a span of 16 bases.

This clone has just a few counts. CDR3 bases: TGTGCCAGTAGTAAGGGACACCAAGGAACCGGGGAGCTGTTTTTT. This gives the protein CASSKGHQGTGELFF. This chain joins TRBV19 and TRBJ2-2; the D gene is possibly TRBD1 (6 bases). This CDR3 has 15 amino acids. Germline loops: CDR1 LNHDA, CDR2 SQIVND (reference sequence). The ends were cut back, 4 bases at V and 5 bases at J, with 14 bases in the middle. The full variable domain, completed using reference TRBV19 and TRBJ2-2, is DGGITQSPKYLFRKEGQNVTLSCEQNLNHDAMYWYRQDPGQGLRLIYYSQIVNDFQKGDIAEGYSVSREKKESFPLTVTSAQKNPTAFYLCASSKGHQGTGELFFGEGSRLTVL.

The rearrangement joins TRBV7-8 to TRBJ2-1, with 7 bases that match TRBD2. The CDR3 is made up of 16 amino acids. Germline CDR1 and CDR2: SGHVS and FQNEAQ. V shed 5 bases and J 1 base; nucleotides not matched to a gene: 8. As DNA, the CDR3 is TGTGCCAGCAGCGAACCCGGGACTATATCCTACAATGAGCAGTTCTTC. As protein: CASSEPGTISYNEQFF.

V and J are TRBV5-1 and TRBJ2-1, with 7 bases matching TRBD2. The V gene end was trimmed by 2 bases and the J gene end by 2 bases; junction bases not matched to a gene: 4. CDR3 length equals 15 residues. The V gene's germline CDR1 is SGHRS and CDR2 YFSETQ. The CDR3 DNA reads TGCGCCAGCAGCTTAGCGGGACCGCCCTACAATGAGCAGTTCTTC. Translating gives CASSLAGPPYNEQFF. Full variable domain (rest looked up from reference TRBV5-1 and TRBJ2-1): KAGVTQTPRYLIKTRGQQVTLSCSPISGHRSVSWYQQTPGQGLQFLFEYFSETQRNKGNFPGRFSGRQFSNSRSEMNVSTLELGDSALYLCASSLAGPPYNEQFFGPGTRLTVL.

V and J are TRBV9 and TRBJ2-1; D ambiguous. The CDR3 loop spans 13 amino acids. Trimming took off 0 bases at V and 5 bases at J, with 6 bases between the two ends. CDR1 is SGDLS, CDR2 YYNGEE, per germline. The CDR3 spells CASSVAPHNEQFF. The CDR3 bases are TGTGCCAGCAGCGTAGCCCCACACAATGAGCAGTTCTTC.

This clone has just one count. The genes are TRBV18 and TRBJ2-2; D is uncertain. Germline CDR1 is KGHSH and CDR2 is LQKENI. The CDR3 covers 12 residues. V lost 6 bases and J lost 5, with 7 bases in between. The DNA of the CDR3 is TGTGCCAGCTCCCTCGGTACCGGGGAGCTGTTTTTT. This sequence encodes CASSLGTGELFF.

CDR3 nucleotide sequence: TGTGCCAGCAGCATCTCGGGGGCGCCTGGAAACACCATATATTTT. As protein: CASSISGAPGNTIYF. The chain joins TRBV9 to TRBJ1-3, with D perhaps TRBD1 (6 bases). The V gene's germline CDR1 is SGDLS and CDR2 YYNGEE. V shed 4 bases and J shed 2 bases, with 13 bases lying between them. The CDR3 runs 15 residues. Combining the CDR3 with reference TRBV9 and TRBJ1-3 gives the whole variable domain DSGVTQTPKHLITATGQRVTLRCSPRSGDLSVYWYQQSLDQGLQFLIQYYNGEERAKGNILERFSAQQFPDLHSELNLSSLELGDSALYFCASSISGAPGNTIYFGEGSWLTVV.

This rearrangement joins TRBV6-6 to TRBJ2-5; 7 positions match TRBD1. V trimming: 5 bases; J trimming: 5 bases; junction bases outside the gene matches: 11. CDR1 is MNHNY and CDR2 is SVGAGI in the germline V gene (reference sequence). The CDR3 loop spans 15 amino acids. The CDR3 here is CASSKRATGIETQYF. Here the CDR3 DNA reads TGTGCCAGCAGTAAACGGGCGACAGGGATCGAGACCCAGTACTTC.

The genes are TRBV5-1 and TRBJ2-1, with 8 bases fitting TRBD2. Trimming took 4 bases from V and 6 from J; bases not matched to a gene: 12. This CDR3 has 16 amino acids. CDR1 and CDR2 (germline): SGHRS, YFSETQ. The DNA for the CDR3 is TGCGCCAGCAGCCAAACGGTAGCGGGAAGAGTCAATGAGCAGTTCTTC. Translation: CASSQTVAGRVNEQFF.